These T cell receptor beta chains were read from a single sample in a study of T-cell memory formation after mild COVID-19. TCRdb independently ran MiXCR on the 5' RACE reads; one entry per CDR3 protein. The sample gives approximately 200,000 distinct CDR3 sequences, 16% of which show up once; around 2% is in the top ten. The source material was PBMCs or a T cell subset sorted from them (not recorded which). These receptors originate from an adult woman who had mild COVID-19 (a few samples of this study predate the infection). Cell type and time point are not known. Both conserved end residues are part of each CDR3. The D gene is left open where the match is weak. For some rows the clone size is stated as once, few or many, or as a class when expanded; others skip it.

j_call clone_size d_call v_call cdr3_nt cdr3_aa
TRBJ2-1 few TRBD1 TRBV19 TGTGCCAGTAGACCAATGCCGGGACAGGGGTTCAATGAGCAGTTCTTC CASRPMPGQGFNEQFF
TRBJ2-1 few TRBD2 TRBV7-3 TGTGCCAGCAGCTTAACGTTGAGGAGCGGGAGGGCGGAGGGGCAGTTCTTC CASSLTLRSGRAEGQFF
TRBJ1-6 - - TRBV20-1 TGCAGTGCTCGGTGGGGGGTCAGCTCCTATAATTCACCCCTCCACTTT CSARWGVSSYNSPLHF
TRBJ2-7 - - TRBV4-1 TGCGCCAGCAGCCAAGTCCTCCCCGGAGACTACGAGCAGTACTTC CASSQVLPGDYEQYF
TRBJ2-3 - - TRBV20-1 TGCAGTGCTGTGGGGCTATCTAGCACAGATACGCAGTATTTT CSAVGLSSTDTQYF
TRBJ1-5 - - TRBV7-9 TGTGCCAGCAGCTTAATAGGGTTACAGCCCCAGCATTTT CASSLIGLQPQHF
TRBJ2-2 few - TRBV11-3 TGTGCCAGCAGCTTAAGAGGGAGATCCACCGGGGAGCTGTTTTTT CASSLRGRSTGELFF
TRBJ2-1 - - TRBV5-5 TGTGCCAGCAGCTTGTGGGACGACAATGAGCAGTTCTTC CASSLWDDNEQFF
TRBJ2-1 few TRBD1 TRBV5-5 TGTGCCAGCAGCAATCCGGGACAGGGAATAAATGAGCAGTTCTTC CASSNPGQGINEQFF
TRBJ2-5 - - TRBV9 TGTGCCAGCAGCGTAGGCGCGGGGGAGACCCAGTACTTC CASSVGAGETQYF
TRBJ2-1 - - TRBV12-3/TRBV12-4 TGTGCCAGCAGTCCAATCCGGTCACAGGCCTCCAATGAGCAGTTCTTC CASSPIRSQASNEQFF
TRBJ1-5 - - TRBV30 TGTGCCTGGAGTTTCACTGAGGATCAGCCCCAGCATTTT CAWSFTEDQPQHF
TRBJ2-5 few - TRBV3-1 TGTGCCAGCAGCCAAGATCCGGGTCGACGAGAGACCCAGTACTTC CASSQDPGRRETQYF
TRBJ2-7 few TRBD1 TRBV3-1 TGTGCCAGCAGCCTCGGGACAGGGAACTCCGAGCAGTACTTC CASSLGTGNSEQYF
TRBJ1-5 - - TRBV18 TGTGCCAGCTCACCAGGAGCCAGCAATCAGCCCCAGCATTTT CASSPGASNQPQHF
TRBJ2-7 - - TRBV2 TGTGCCAGCAGTGACAGGGTTTCCGAGCAGTACTTC CASSDRVSEQYF
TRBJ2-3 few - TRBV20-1 TGCAGTGCTAGTCGTCCAGGTTTGGATACGCAGTATTTT CSASRPGLDTQYF
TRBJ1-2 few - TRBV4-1 TGCGCCAGCAGCCAGCTAGGGGCGAAGAACTATGGCTACACCTTC CASSQLGAKNYGYTF
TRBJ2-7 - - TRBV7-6 TGTGCCAGCAGCCAGGGTCCCGTGAGGTACGAGCAGTACTTC CASSQGPVRYEQYF
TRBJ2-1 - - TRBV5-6 TGTGCCAGCAGCTTGAGGATCAATGAGCAGTTCTTC CASSLRINEQFF
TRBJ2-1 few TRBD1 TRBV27 TGTGCCAGCAGCCGGGGACAGGGGTACAATGAGCAGTTCTTC CASSRGQGYNEQFF
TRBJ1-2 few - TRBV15 TGTGCCACCAGTCTGGGGGGCTATGGCTACACCTTC CATSLGGYGYTF
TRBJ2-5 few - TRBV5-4 TGTGCCAGCAGCTTGGAGCAGGGACGCGAGACCCAGTACTTC CASSLEQGRETQYF
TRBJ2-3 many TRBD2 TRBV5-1 TGCGCCAGCAGCTTGAGCGGGACTAACACAGATACGCAGTATTTT CASSLSGTNTDTQYF
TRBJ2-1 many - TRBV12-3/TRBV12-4 TGTGCCAGCAGTTTAGCGCGCAGGACCTACAATGAGCAGTTCTTC CASSLARRTYNEQFF
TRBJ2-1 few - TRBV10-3 TGTGCCATCAGTGAGTCGGAGAGCTCCTACAATGAGCAGTTCTTC CAISESESSYNEQFF